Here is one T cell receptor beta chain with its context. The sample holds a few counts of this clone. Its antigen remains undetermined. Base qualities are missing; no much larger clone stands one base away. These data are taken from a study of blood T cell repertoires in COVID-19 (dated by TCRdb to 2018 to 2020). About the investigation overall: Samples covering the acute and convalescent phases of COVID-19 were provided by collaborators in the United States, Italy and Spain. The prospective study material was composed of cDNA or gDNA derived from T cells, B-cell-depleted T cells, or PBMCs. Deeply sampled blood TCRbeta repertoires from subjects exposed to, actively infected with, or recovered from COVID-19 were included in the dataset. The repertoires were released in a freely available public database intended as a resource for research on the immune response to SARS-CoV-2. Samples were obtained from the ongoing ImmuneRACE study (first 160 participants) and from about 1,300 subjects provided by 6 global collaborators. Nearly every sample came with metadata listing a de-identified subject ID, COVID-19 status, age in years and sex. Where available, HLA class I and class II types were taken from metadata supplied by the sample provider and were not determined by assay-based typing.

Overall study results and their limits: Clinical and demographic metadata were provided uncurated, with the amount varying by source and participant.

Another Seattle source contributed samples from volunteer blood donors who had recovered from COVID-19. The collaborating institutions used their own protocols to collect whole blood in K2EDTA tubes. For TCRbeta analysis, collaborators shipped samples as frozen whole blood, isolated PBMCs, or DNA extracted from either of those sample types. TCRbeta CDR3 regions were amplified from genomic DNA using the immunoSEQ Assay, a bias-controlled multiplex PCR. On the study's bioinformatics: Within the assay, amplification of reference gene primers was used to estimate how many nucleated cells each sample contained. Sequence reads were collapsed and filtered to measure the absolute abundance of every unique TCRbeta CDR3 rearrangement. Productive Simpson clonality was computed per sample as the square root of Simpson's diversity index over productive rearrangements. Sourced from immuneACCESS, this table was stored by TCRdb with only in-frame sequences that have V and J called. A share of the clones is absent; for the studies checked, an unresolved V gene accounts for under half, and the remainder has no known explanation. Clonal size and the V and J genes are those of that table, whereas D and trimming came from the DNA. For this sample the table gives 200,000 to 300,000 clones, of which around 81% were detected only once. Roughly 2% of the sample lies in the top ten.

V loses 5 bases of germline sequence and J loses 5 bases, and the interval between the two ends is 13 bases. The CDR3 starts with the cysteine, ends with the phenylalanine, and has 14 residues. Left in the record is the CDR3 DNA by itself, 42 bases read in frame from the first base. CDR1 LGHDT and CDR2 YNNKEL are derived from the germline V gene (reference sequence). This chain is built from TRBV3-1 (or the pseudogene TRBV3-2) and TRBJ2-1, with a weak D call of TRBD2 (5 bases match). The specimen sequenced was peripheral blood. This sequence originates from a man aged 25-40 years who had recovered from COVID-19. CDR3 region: CASSFSGLNNEQFF. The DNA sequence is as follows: TGTGCCAGCAGCTTCAGCGGTTTAAACAATGAGCAGTTCTTC.